This T cell receptor beta chain comes out of a study of brain T cells in children with intractable seizures. Repertoires were generated with immunoSEQ multiplex PCR, while TCRdb's copy carries only in-frame clones and drops some. Among 110,000 or so clones, 85% to 95% were seen once, and the ten largest hold 3.5% to 4%. The V end was cut by 5 bases, the J end by 2 bases, with 16 bases between. The CDR3 is made up of 15 amino acids. Germline V gene sequence: CDR1 MDHEN, CDR2 SYDVKM. The material sequenced was peripheral blood, taken at surgery. The rearrangement links TRBV28 to TRBJ2-7; weak D call: TRBD2 (5 bases). The clonotype was recovered from a boy less than two years old with hemimegalencephaly and intractable seizures. CDR3 in DNA: TGTGCCAGCAGTCCCTACCGAGGACTGGCCTACGAGCAGTACTTC. Translating gives CASSPYRGLAYEQYF. The full variable domain, completed using reference TRBV28 and TRBJ2-7, is DVKVTQSSRYLVKRTGEKVFLECVQDMDHENMFWYRQDPGLGLRLIYFSYDVKMKEKGDIPEGYSVSREKKERFSLILESASTNQTSMYLCASSPYRGLAYEQYFGPGTRLTVT.